This is a list of T cell receptor beta chains from one sample in a study of cytomegalovirus exposure and HLA in healthy donors. Generated by immunoSEQ multiplex PCR, the TCRdb table keeps only in-frame clones and is missing some. This table holds roughly 100,000 clones, less than 90% found once. Sequenced sample: PBMCs. The receptors stem from a man aged 40-49 years in good health and CMV-seronegative. CDR3s include the opening cysteine and the closing phenylalanine or tryptophan.

j_gene,v_gene,len,CDR3aa
TRBJ2-5,TRBV30,13,CAWGGWQRETQYF
TRBJ1-5,TRBV7-2,16,CASSLAAGKSNQPQHF
TRBJ2-7,TRBV7-2,13,CASSRVQGREQYF
TRBJ1-1,TRBV5-4,15,CASSFTGGLHAEAFF
TRBJ1-2,TRBV25-1,18,CASSEWGQGVASNYGYTF
TRBJ2-7,TRBV6-1,14,CASSLQGYYYEQYF
TRBJ2-2,TRBV11-2,14,CASSLRGGTGELFF
TRBJ2-1,TRBV28,13,CASSLAGGNEQFF
TRBJ1-2,TRBV30,12,CALSREGYGYTF
TRBJ2-5,TRBV7-9,15,CSSSLSGSGGRTQYF
TRBJ1-5,TRBV6-6,14,CASSYDGYEGPQHF